Sequencing of this T cell receptor (beta chain) was carried out in a study of cytomegalovirus exposure and HLA in healthy donors. Study background: About 85 million unique TCRs from HLA-typed donors were held in an early release of data.

Concerning this clone: Its antigen is unidentified.

Study results and caveats: It was assumed in the presence/absence analyses that sequencing depth was roughly uniform across donors. Analysis was carried out at a later point, and it linked a missense DCLRE1C variant to TCR beta V- and J-gene trimming. The listing of 150 to 200 TCR beta chains classed them as cytomegalovirus-associated.

Vbeta (60) and Jbeta (13) primers were used in the PCR. The method was immunoSEQ multiplex PCR; TCRdb's version includes in-frame clones alone and lacks a portion of them. The table has about 130,000 clones, around 82% seen once. The TCR was taken from a man aged 35 to 55 in good health and CMV-seronegative. Material: PBMCs.

The CDR3 protein is CASSSHYEQYF. For the CDR3, the DNA is TGTGCCAGCAGCTCCCACTACGAGCAGTACTTC. The V and J genes are TRBV5-8 and TRBJ2-7, with no clear D. This CDR3 has 11 amino acids. V was trimmed by 3 bases and J by 3 bases, leaving 4 bases between them. Germline CDR1 reads SGHTS; CDR2 reads YDEGEE.